These T cell receptor beta chains were read from a single sample in a study of regulatory T cells in long-lasting Graves disease. TCRdb called the multiplex PCR reads again in MiXCR, with one record for every CDR3 protein. There are around 450,000 distinct CDR3 sequences in the sample; approximately 15% occur only once, and roughly 8% lies in the top ten. This sample also belongs to another study, concerning T cells in Graves' hyperthyroidism and ophthalmopathy.

The material was peripheral blood mononuclear cells (PBMCs), obtained at new diagnosis, from a patient treated with antithyroid drugs. These receptors originate from a woman aged 40 to 55 with Graves disease. Each CDR3 is given with its conserved first and last residue. Each record gives: D gene, clone size, V gene, J gene, CDR3 length, CDR3 protein, CDR3 DNA. The D gene is left open where the match is weak. The size field is filled for only some rows; it gives once, few, many or a size class.

-,few,TRBV27,TRBJ1-1,15,CASSLSGGANTEAFF,TGTGCCAGCAGTTTATCGGGGGGCGCGAACACTGAAGCTTTCTTT
TRBD2,-,TRBV29-1,TRBJ2-7,15,CSVEGLAGVVNEQYF,TGCAGCGTTGAGGGACTAGCGGGAGTTGTCAACGAGCAGTACTTC
-,-,TRBV15,TRBJ2-4,21,CATSPIGSGRLEFIAKTIQYF,TGTGCCACCAGCCCTATAGGGTCCGGGAGATTGGAGTTCATAGCCAAAACCATTCAGTACTTC
-,-,TRBV4-3,TRBJ2-2,18,CASSQDRMGGTNTGELFF,TGCGCCAGCAGCCAAGATCGCATGGGAGGCACGAACACCGGGGAGCTGTTTTTT
-,many,TRBV11-3,TRBJ1-1,13,CASSPHLGLEAFF,TGTGCCAGCAGCCCCCACCTAGGGCTGGAAGCTTTCTTT
-,many,TRBV18,TRBJ1-6,13,CASSPGAGPPLHF,TGTGCCAGCTCACCTGGGGCAGGGCCACCCCTCCACTTT
TRBD2,-,TRBV7-8,TRBJ2-7,17,CASSRSGLAGGLGEQYF,TGTGCCAGCAGCCGTTCTGGGCTAGCGGGAGGCCTGGGGGAGCAGTACTTC
TRBD1,many,TRBV2,TRBJ1-5,14,CASSPGGSNQPQHF,TGTGCCAGCAGCCCAGGGGGTAGCAATCAGCCCCAGCATTTT
TRBD2,many,TRBV20-1,TRBJ2-7,14,CSAINSGWPYEQYF,TGCAGTGCTATCAATAGCGGGTGGCCCTACGAGCAGTACTTC
-,many,TRBV12-3/TRBV12-4,TRBJ1-2,15,CASSSGLTFPYGYTF,TGTGCCAGCAGTTCCGGCCTTACATTCCCCTATGGCTACACCTTC
TRBD2,-,TRBV28,TRBJ2-2,16,CASRRTSGSITGELFF,TGTGCCAGCAGGCGGACTAGCGGGAGTATCACCGGGGAGCTGTTTTTT
-,-,TRBV7-9,TRBJ2-1,13,CASSRTRGDEQFF,TGTGCCAGCAGCCGTACTAGGGGTGATGAGCAGTTCTTC
TRBD1,many,TRBV24-1,TRBJ2-4,13,CATSGTGENIQYF,TGTGCCACCAGCGGGACAGGGGAAAACATTCAGTACTTC
TRBD2,many,TRBV13,TRBJ2-5,17,CASSFYELAGVSETQYF,TGTGCCAGCAGCTTCTACGAACTAGCGGGAGTATCAGAGACCCAGTACTTC
-,few,TRBV6-4,TRBJ2-5,14,CASSVSGLQETQYF,TGTGCCAGCAGTGTATCAGGTTTACAAGAGACCCAGTACTTC
-,many,TRBV27,TRBJ2-7,13,CASAGASVYEQYF,TGTGCCAGCGCCGGGGCTTCAGTGTACGAGCAGTACTTC
-,many,TRBV28,TRBJ2-5,17,CASSWGQGVEGLETQYF,TGTGCCAGCAGTTGGGGCCAAGGGGTAGAAGGGTTGGAGACCCAGTACTTC
-,-,TRBV4-1,TRBJ2-1,15,CASSQGWTEHNEQFF,TGCGCCAGCAGCCAAGGCTGGACAGAACACAATGAGCAGTTCTTC
-,-,TRBV5-6,TRBJ2-2,15,CASSPYGLGAGELFF,TGTGCCAGCAGCCCTTACGGGTTAGGGGCCGGGGAGCTGTTTTTT
TRBD2,many,TRBV11-3,TRBJ2-3,17,CASSPGLAGEVTDTQYF,TGTGCCAGCAGCCCGGGACTAGCGGGAGAGGTCACAGATACGCAGTATTTT
TRBD1,many,TRBV6-1,TRBJ2-7,14,CASNNPGQGYEQYF,TGTGCCAGCAATAATCCGGGACAGGGCTACGAGCAGTACTTC
-,many,TRBV7-9,TRBJ2-1,15,CASSDVIVSYNEQFF,TGTGCCAGCAGCGATGTAATTGTGTCCTACAATGAGCAGTTCTTC
-,-,TRBV11-2,TRBJ2-5,15,CASSQALASQETQYF,TGTGCCAGCAGCCAAGCTTTAGCGTCCCAAGAGACCCAGTACTTC
TRBD2,-,TRBV19,TRBJ2-3,17,CASSIGLAGVKADTQYF,TGTGCCAGTAGTATAGGGCTAGCGGGAGTGAAAGCAGATACGCAGTATTTT
-,few,TRBV30,TRBJ1-5,14,CAWTGAEANQPQHF,TGTGCCTGGACGGGGGCAGAAGCTAATCAGCCCCAGCATTTT
-,-,TRBV9,TRBJ2-3,15,CASSASGHSTDTQYF,TGTGCCAGCAGCGCTTCGGGACATAGCACAGATACGCAGTATTTT
-,once,TRBV6-4,TRBJ2-1,13,CASSDSVGNEQFF,TGTGCCAGCAGTGACTCGGTTGGCAATGAGCAGTTCTTC
TRBD2,many,TRBV7-8,TRBJ2-2,18,CASSFSGGPSGSPGELFF,TGTGCCAGCAGCTTCTCCGGTGGTCCTAGCGGGAGTCCCGGGGAGCTGTTTTTT
TRBD2,many,TRBV20-1,TRBJ2-5,16,CSARTWLAGEGETQYF,TGCAGTGCCCGCACCTGGCTAGCGGGGGAGGGAGAGACCCAGTACTTC
-,many,TRBV6-2/TRBV6-3,TRBJ2-1,15,CASSYSGVLYNEQFF,TGTGCCAGCAGTTACTCGGGGGTCCTATACAATGAGCAGTTCTTC
-,many,TRBV7-6,TRBJ2-5,15,CASSLNGRERETQYF,TGTGCCAGCAGCTTAAATGGCCGGGAGAGAGAGACCCAGTACTTC
-,many,TRBV19,TRBJ2-5,15,CASSTYSSREETQYF,TGTGCCAGTAGTACGTACTCGAGCAGGGAAGAGACCCAGTACTTC
-,few,TRBV11-3,TRBJ2-1,14,CASSLVGPWASLFF,TGTGCCAGCAGCTTAGTAGGGCCGTGGGCTAGTCTGTTCTTC
-,-,TRBV2,TRBJ1-4,14,CASRPSPYNEKLFF,TGTGCCAGCAGACCCAGCCCTTATAATGAAAAACTGTTTTTT
TRBD2,medium-sized,TRBV7-2,TRBJ2-5,15,CASSLQAGGPRTQYF,TGTGCCAGCAGCTTACAAGCGGGAGGCCCCCGGACCCAGTACTTC
-,many,TRBV28,TRBJ2-7,15,CASSLTSPGTYEQYF,TGTGCCAGCAGTTTAACTTCCCCAGGTACCTACGAGCAGTACTTC
-,many,TRBV20-1,TRBJ2-1,11,CSARVNGEQFF,TGCAGTGCCAGAGTTAATGGTGAGCAGTTCTTC
TRBD2,many,TRBV10-3,TRBJ2-7,15,CAISERGSGSYEQYF,TGTGCCATCAGTGAGCGGGGTAGCGGGAGCTACGAGCAGTACTTC
TRBD1,many,TRBV28,TRBJ1-2,14,CASSPDRGLNGYTF,TGTGCCAGCAGCCCGGACAGGGGGCTGAATGGCTACACCTTC
-,many,TRBV27,TRBJ2-3,16,CASSLFRLAETDTQYF,TGTGCCAGCAGTTTATTCAGACTGGCCGAGACAGATACGCAGTATTTT
-,-,TRBV9,TRBJ2-3,16,CASSVGSVLGSDTQYF,TGTGCCAGCAGCGTAGGATCAGTCCTGGGGTCAGATACGCAGTATTTT
-,many,TRBV11-3,TRBJ2-7,14,CASSLEGGPYEQYF,TGTGCCAGCAGCTTAGAAGGAGGTCCCTACGAGCAGTACTTC
-,-,TRBV7-9,TRBJ1-2,14,CASSPSLPGDGYTF,TGTGCCAGCAGCCCCTCCTTGCCCGGGGATGGCTACACCTTC
TRBD1,many,TRBV7-2,TRBJ1-2,14,CASREQGARYGYTF,TGTGCCAGCAGAGAACAGGGGGCTAGGTATGGCTACACCTTC
TRBD2,-,TRBV11-3,TRBJ2-3,14,CASSLMRETDTQYF,TGTGCCAGCAGCTTAATGCGGGAGACAGATACGCAGTATTTT
TRBD2,many,TRBV11-2,TRBJ2-3,19,CASSTPGLAGGPEADTQYF,TGTGCCAGCAGTACACCGGGACTAGCGGGAGGGCCTGAAGCAGATACGCAGTATTTT
TRBD1,many,TRBV11-2,TRBJ1-2,16,CASSLLGQGAGYGYTF,TGTGCCAGCAGCTTGCTGGGACAGGGGGCAGGCTATGGCTACACCTTC
-,many,TRBV28,TRBJ2-1,17,CASSPYDSTSSYNEQFF,TGTGCCAGCAGTCCATACGACTCTACGAGCTCCTACAATGAGCAGTTCTTC
-,many,TRBV6-1,TRBJ2-4,14,CASSDGTGKNIQYF,TGTGCCAGCAGCGACGGCACAGGGAAAAACATTCAGTACTTC
-,few,TRBV7-9,TRBJ2-2,15,CASSVGVLGTGELFF,TGTGCCAGCAGCGTAGGGGTGTTGGGAACCGGGGAGCTGTTTTTT
TRBD2,few,TRBV29-1,TRBJ2-1,15,CSVEQAGASYNEQFF,TGCAGCGTTGAACAAGCGGGAGCCTCCTACAATGAGCAGTTCTTC
-,many,TRBV12-3/TRBV12-4,TRBJ2-2,11,CASSPGRELFF,TGTGCCAGCAGTCCGGGCCGGGAGCTGTTTTTT
-,-,TRBV3-1,TRBJ2-1,16,CASSLAGSRAYNEQFF,TGTGCCAGCAGCCTGGCGGGATCAAGGGCCTACAATGAGCAGTTCTTC
TRBD2,-,TRBV5-1,TRBJ2-3,16,CASSLPSGRRTDTQYF,TGCGCCAGCAGCTTGCCTAGCGGGAGGAGGACAGATACGCAGTATTTT
TRBD2,-,TRBV7-3,TRBJ2-2,15,CASSSSGSWGGELFF,TGTGCCAGCAGCAGCAGCGGGAGCTGGGGCGGGGAGCTGTTTTTT
TRBD2,many,TRBV12-3/TRBV12-4,TRBJ2-5,17,CASSFGGVAGRWETQYF,TGTGCCAGCAGTTTCGGGGGAGTAGCGGGGAGGTGGGAGACCCAGTACTTC
-,-,TRBV6-5,TRBJ2-3,15,CASSYRGSAADTQYF,TGTGCCAGCAGTTACCGGGGGTCTGCCGCAGATACGCAGTATTTT
-,many,TRBV27,TRBJ1-2,13,CASSFSQLNGYTF,TGTGCCAGCAGTTTTAGCCAGCTGAATGGCTACACCTTC